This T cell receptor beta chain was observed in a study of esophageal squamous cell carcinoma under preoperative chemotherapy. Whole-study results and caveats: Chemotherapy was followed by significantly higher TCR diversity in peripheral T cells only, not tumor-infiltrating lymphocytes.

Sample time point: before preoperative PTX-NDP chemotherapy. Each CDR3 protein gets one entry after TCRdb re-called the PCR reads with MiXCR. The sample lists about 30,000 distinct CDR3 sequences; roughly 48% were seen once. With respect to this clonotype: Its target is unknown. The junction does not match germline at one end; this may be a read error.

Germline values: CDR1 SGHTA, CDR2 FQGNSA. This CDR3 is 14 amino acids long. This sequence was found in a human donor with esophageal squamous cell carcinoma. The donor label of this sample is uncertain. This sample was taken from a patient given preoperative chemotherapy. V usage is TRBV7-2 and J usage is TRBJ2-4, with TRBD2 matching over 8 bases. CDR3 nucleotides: TGTGCGGGGCGCGGGGGACTAGACAAAGACATTCAGTACTTC. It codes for CAGRGGLDKDIQYF.